The present T cell receptor beta chain was sequenced within a study of blood T cells in healthy people across ages. Study observations and caveats: There was no known CMV status for donors, so expanded clonotype changes were possibly confounded. The study regarded diversity estimates from one million T cells as underestimates.

The CDR3 is 13 residues long. V lost 9 bases and J lost 5, with 16 bases in between. The V gene's germline CDR1 is MDHEN and CDR2 SYDVKM. Concerning this clonotype: Its antigen is still unknown.

A second PCR, run for roughly 7 to 12 cycles, used a sample-barcoded 5' primer plus a J-beta primer mix. MiXCR, applied by TCRdb to the 5' RACE reads, yields one record per CDR3 protein. The sample records over 1.5 million distinct CDR3 sequences, around 50% being singletons. The chain combines TRBV28 with TRBJ1-2; a possible D gene is TRBD1 (5 bases). Material for sequencing was blood. This receptor was taken from a woman in her thirties or forties in good health. The CDR3 reads CASTDTGVYGYTF. The CDR3 nucleotides read TGTGCCAGTACCGATACAGGAGTTTATGGCTACACCTTC.